This T cell receptor (beta chain) was observed in a study of cytomegalovirus exposure and HLA in healthy donors. Study in general: Clustering assigned about 79% of the roughly 400 genotyped donors to the Caucasian-associated ancestry cluster.

The PCR ran on 60 Vbeta and 13 Jbeta primers. Produced via immunoSEQ multiplex PCR; TCRdb's table is partial and in-frame only. The sample contains 150,000 to 180,000 clones, more than 75% of which appear only once. Germline V CDR1 and CDR2: PRHDT, FYEKMQ (reference sequence). V was trimmed by 1 base and J by 4 bases, leaving 18 bases between them. The CDR3 length is 17 residues. This clone has more than one count but fewer than ten. This receptor was obtained from a man in his thirties or forties in good health and CMV-seropositive. The chain combines TRBV13 with TRBJ2-3, with D perhaps TRBD2 (6 bases). Specimen: PBMCs. The CDR3 reads CASSLAKSGGQADTQYF. The CDR3, as DNA: TGTGCCAGCAGCTTAGCAAAGTCCGGGGGTCAAGCAGATACGCAGTATTTT.